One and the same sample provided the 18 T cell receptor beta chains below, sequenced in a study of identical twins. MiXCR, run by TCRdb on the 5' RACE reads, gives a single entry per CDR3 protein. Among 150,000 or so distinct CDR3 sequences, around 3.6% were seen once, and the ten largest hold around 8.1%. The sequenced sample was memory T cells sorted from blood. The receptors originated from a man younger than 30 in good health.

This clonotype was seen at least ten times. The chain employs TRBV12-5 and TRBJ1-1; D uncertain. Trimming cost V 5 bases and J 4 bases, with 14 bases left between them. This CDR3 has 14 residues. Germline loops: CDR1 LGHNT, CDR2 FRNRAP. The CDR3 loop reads CASGPRAQITEAFF. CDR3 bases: TGTGCTAGTGGTCCTCGGGCACAGATCACTGAAGCTTTCTTT.

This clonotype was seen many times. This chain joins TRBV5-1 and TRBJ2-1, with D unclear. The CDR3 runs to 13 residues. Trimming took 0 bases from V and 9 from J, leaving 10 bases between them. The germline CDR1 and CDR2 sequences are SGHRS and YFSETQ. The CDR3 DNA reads TGCGCCAGCAGCTTGGCGACGACCAGTGAGCAGTTCTTC. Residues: CASSLATTSEQFF.

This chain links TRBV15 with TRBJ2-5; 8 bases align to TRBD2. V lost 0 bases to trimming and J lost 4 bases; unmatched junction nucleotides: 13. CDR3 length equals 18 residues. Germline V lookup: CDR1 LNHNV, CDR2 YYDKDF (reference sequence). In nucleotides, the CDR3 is TGTGCCACCAGCAGAGAGCGGTCCAGCGGGAGAGTTGGAGAGACCCAGTACTTC. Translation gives CATSRERSSGRVGETQYF.

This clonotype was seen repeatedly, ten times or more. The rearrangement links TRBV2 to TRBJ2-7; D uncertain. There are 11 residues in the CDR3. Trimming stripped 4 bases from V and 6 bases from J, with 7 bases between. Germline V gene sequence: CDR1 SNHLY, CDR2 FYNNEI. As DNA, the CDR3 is TGTGCCAGCAGTGTGGCCACCGAGCAGTACTTC. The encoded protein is CASSVATEQYF. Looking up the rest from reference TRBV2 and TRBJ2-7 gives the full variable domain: EPEVTQTPSHQVTQMGQEVILRCVPISNHLYFYWYRQILGQKVEFLVSFYNNEISEKSEIFDDQFSVERPDGSNFTLKIRSTKLEDSAMYFCASSVATEQYFGPGTRLTVT.

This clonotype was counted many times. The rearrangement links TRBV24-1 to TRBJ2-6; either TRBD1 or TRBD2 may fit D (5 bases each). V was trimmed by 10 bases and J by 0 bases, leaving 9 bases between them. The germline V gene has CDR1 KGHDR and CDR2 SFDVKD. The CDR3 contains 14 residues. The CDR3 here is CATGDSSGANVLTF. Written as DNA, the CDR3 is TGTGCCACGGGAGACAGCTCTGGGGCCAACGTCCTGACTTTC.

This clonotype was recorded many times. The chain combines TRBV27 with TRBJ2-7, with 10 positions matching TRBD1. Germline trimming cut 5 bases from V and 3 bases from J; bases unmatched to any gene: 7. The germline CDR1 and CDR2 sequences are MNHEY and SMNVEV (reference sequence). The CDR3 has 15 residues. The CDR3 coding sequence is TGTGCCAGCAGTCCTGGGACAGGGGCGGACTACGAGCAGTACGTC. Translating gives CASSPGTGADYEQYV.

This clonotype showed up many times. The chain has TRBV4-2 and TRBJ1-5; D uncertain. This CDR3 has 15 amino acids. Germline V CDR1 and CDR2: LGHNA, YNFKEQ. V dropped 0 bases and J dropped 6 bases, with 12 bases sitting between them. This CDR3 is CASSQELAASQPQHF. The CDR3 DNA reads TGTGCCAGCAGCCAAGAACTCGCCGCCTCTCAGCCCCAGCATTTT.

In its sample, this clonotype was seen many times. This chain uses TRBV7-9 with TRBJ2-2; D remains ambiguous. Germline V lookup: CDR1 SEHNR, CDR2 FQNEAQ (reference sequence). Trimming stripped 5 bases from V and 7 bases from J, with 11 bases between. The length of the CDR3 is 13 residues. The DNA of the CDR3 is TGTGCCAGCAGCGATAAGGTAGTCGGGGAGCTGTTTTTT. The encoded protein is CASSDKVVGELFF.

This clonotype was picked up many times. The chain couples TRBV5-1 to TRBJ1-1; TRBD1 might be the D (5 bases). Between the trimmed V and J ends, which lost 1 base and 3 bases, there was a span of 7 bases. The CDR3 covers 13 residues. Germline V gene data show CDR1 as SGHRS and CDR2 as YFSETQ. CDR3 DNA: TGCGCCAGCAGCTTGCCGGGGGACACTGAAGCTTTCTTT. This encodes CASSLPGDTEAFF.

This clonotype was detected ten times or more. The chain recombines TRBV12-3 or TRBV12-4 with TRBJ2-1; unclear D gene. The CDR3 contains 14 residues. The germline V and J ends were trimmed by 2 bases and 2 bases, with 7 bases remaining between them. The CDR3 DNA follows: TGTGCCAGCAGTTTACTGGCGGCCTACAATGAGCAGTTCTTC. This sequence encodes CASSLLAAYNEQFF.

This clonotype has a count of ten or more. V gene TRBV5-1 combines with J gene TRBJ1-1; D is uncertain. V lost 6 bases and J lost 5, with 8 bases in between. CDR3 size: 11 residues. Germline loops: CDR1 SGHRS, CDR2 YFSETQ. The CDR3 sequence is CASKGETEAFF. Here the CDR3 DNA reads TGCGCCAGCAAAGGAGAAACTGAAGCTTTCTTT.

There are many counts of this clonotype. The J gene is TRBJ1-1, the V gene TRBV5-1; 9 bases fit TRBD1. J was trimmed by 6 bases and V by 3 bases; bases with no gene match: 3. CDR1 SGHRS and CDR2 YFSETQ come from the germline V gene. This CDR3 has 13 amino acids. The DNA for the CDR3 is TGCGCCAGCAGCTGGGGACAGGGCGCTGAAGCTTTCTTT. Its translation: CASSWGQGAEAFF.

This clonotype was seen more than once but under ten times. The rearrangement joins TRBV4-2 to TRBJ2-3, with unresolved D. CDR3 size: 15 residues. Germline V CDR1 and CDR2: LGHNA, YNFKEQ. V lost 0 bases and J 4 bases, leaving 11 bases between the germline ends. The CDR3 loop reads CASSQDYLLADTQYF. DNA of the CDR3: TGTGCCAGCAGCCAAGACTACCTTCTGGCAGATACGCAGTATTTT.

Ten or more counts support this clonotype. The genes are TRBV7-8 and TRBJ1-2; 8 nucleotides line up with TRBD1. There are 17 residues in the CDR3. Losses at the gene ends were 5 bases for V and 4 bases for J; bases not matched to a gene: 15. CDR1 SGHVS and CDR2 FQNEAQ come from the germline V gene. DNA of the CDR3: TGTGCCAGCAGCAGCCACCCCGGGACAGGCAGCCCCTATGGCTACACCTTC. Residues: CASSSHPGTGSPYGYTF. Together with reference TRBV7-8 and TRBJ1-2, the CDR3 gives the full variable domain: GAGVSQSPRYKVAKRGQDVALRCDPISGHVSLFWYQQALGQGPEFLTYFQNEAQLDKSGLPSDRFFAERPEGSVSTLKIQRTQQEDSAVYLCASSSHPGTGSPYGYTFGSGTRLTVV.

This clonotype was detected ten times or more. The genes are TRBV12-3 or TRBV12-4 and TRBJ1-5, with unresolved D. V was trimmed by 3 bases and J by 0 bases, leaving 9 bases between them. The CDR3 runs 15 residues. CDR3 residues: CASSFRSNSNQPQHF. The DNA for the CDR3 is TGTGCCAGCAGTTTCAGGAGCAATAGCAATCAGCCCCAGCATTTT.

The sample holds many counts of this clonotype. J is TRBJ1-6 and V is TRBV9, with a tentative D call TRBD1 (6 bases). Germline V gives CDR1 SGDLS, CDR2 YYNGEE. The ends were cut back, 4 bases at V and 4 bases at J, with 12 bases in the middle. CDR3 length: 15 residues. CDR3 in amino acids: CASSLQGLYNSPLHF. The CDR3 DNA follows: TGTGCCAGCAGCCTACAGGGCCTGTATAATTCACCCCTCCACTTT.

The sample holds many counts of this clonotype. The CDR3 spells CASTLRGVQETQYF. Written as DNA, the CDR3 is TGTGCCAGCACCTTACGGGGGGTCCAAGAGACCCAGTACTTC. J is TRBJ2-5 and V is TRBV28; 7 positions match TRBD2. This CDR3 region has 14 residues. The trim removed 7 bases at V and 1 base at J, leaving 6 bases unmatched. Germline V gene sequence: CDR1 MDHEN, CDR2 SYDVKM.

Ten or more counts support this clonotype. The CDR3 region is CASRDRGGPEAFF. The CDR3 DNA follows: TGTGCCAGCCGGGACAGGGGAGGTCCTGAAGCTTTCTTT. This chain uses TRBV28 with TRBJ1-1; 10 bases fit TRBD1. Germline CDR1 and CDR2: MDHEN and SYDVKM. The length of the CDR3 is 13 residues. Losses at the gene ends were 8 bases for V and 6 bases for J; bases not matched to a gene: 6.